This is a list of T cell receptor beta chains from one sample in a study of blood T cell repertoires in COVID-19. Sequencing was performed with immunoSEQ multiplex PCR; in TCRdb, only in-frame clones are kept and a portion is missing. The table has 25,000 to 35,000 clones, 89% seen once. What was sequenced was peripheral blood. The receptors derive from a human donor with acute or convalescent COVID-19. The donor label of this sample is uncertain. Both conserved end residues are part of each CDR3. The D gene is left open where the match is weak. Size is stated for part of the rows, as once, few or many counts, or as a class when the clone is expanded.

>TRBJ2-1|TRBV24-1|.|TRBD1
TGTGCCACCAGTGATTCCATTGACAGGGGCAATGAGCAGTTCTTC
CATSDSIDRGNEQFF
>TRBJ1-1|TRBV5-1|.|.
TGCGCCAGCAGCTTGGTAACAGGGAGGGACACTGAAGCTTTCTTT
CASSLVTGRDTEAFF
>TRBJ2-7|TRBV12-3/TRBV12-4|.|TRBD1
TGTGCCAGCAGGGGACAGAGCTCCTACGAGCAGTACTTC
CASRGQSSYEQYF
>TRBJ1-5|TRBV30|once|.
TGTGCCTCCTCTGTGGGGCTAAGCAATCAGCCCCAGCATTTT
CASSVGLSNQPQHF
>TRBJ2-1|TRBV24-1|.|.
TGTGCCACCAGTGAAAACTTAAAGGGGTCGGAGCAGTTCTTC
CATSENLKGSEQFF
>TRBJ2-7|TRBV29-1|.|TRBD2
TGCAGCGTCTACTCCGGGACTAGCGGGAGGGTTCACGAGCAGTACTTC
CSVYSGTSGRVHEQYF
>TRBJ2-3|TRBV27|.|TRBD2
TGTGCCAGCAGTACTAGCGGCCGGGATACGCAGTATTTT
CASSTSGRDTQYF
>TRBJ1-2|TRBV5-1|.|TRBD1
TGCGCCAGCAGCTTGCGACAGGGAGGCAACTATGGCTACACCTTC
CASSLRQGGNYGYTF
>TRBJ1-6|TRBV7-6|.|.
TGTGCCAGCAGCTTAGACTGGGACTCTAATTCACCCCTCCACTTT
CASSLDWDSNSPLHF
>TRBJ2-1|TRBV5-1|.|TRBD2
TGCGCCAGCAGACCTGGTAGCGGGGGAGCCTACAATGAGCAGTTCTTC
CASRPGSGGAYNEQFF
>TRBJ2-1|TRBV5-1|.|TRBD2
TGCGCCAGCAGCTTGCATGTACTAGCGGGATCTCAGAATGAGCAGTTCTTC
CASSLHVLAGSQNEQFF
>TRBJ1-3|TRBV9|.|.
TGTGCCAGCAGCGTCCCGGGGGAAAACACCATATATTTT
CASSVPGENTIYF
>TRBJ1-6|TRBV3-1/TRBV3-2|.|TRBD1
TGTGCCAGCAGCCGGACAGGGAATTCACCCCTCCACTTT
CASSRTGNSPLHF
>TRBJ2-5|TRBV4-1|.|.
TGCGCCAGCAGCCAAGGCCGGGGTCGGGGGGCCCCCGAGACCCAGTACTTC
CASSQGRGRGAPETQYF
>TRBJ2-1|TRBV19|.|.
TGTGCCAGTAGTCCCGACAGCCTAACCTACAATGAGCAGTTCTTC
CASSPDSLTYNEQFF
>TRBJ2-5|TRBV19|.|TRBD2
TGTGCCAGTGGCCCGGGAGGCGAGACCCAGTACTTC
CASGPGGETQYF
>TRBJ1-2|TRBV3-1/TRBV3-2|.|TRBD1
TGTGCCAGCAGCCAAGATCTGAGGGACAGGGTGACCGGCTACACCTTC
CASSQDLRDRVTGYTF
>TRBJ1-6|TRBV7-3|once|.
TGTGCCAGCAGCTTGGGCGGGTTGGAGTCACCCCTCCACTTT
CASSLGGLESPLHF
>TRBJ1-4|TRBV5-1|.|.
TGCGCCAGCAGCTTGGGGCAATCAGCAACTAATGAAAAACTGTTTTTT
CASSLGQSATNEKLFF
>TRBJ2-2|TRBV3-1/TRBV3-2|.|.
TGTGCCAGCAGCCCCAACAGGAACACCGGGGAGCTGTTTTTT
CASSPNRNTGELFF
>TRBJ2-2|TRBV19|.|.
TGTGCCAGTACTATAAGCGCCGGGGAGCTGTTTTTT
CASTISAGELFF
>TRBJ1-2|TRBV28|.|TRBD1
TGTGCCAGCAGTCCGGGACAGTTCTATGGCTACACCTTC
CASSPGQFYGYTF
>TRBJ1-4|TRBV6-5|few|.
TGTGCCAGCAGTCGCCACAGGGTGGATGAAAAACTGTTTTTT
CASSRHRVDEKLFF
>TRBJ1-2|TRBV7-2|.|TRBD1
TGTGCCAGCAGTGATGACAGGGTCGGTGGCTACACCTTC
CASSDDRVGGYTF
>TRBJ1-2|TRBV11-1|.|.
TGTGCCAGCAGTACAGGGTCAAACTATGGCTACACCTTC
CASSTGSNYGYTF
>TRBJ2-7|TRBV21-1|.|.
TGTGCCAGCAGCAAAAAAAATGTACTTGGGACACTCGGAATCTACGAGCAGTACTTC
CASSKKNVLGTLGIYEQYF
>TRBJ1-5|TRBV21-1|.|.
TGTGCCAGCAGCAAAGCGGCAGGGGGCGCAGGCCACTGGGGCAATCAGCCCCAGCATTTT
CASSKAAGGAGHWGNQPQHF
>TRBJ2-5|TRBV10-2|.|TRBD2
TGCGCCAGCAGTGATTTGCTAGCGGGGCCCCAAGAGACCCAGTACTTC
CASSDLLAGPQETQYF
>TRBJ2-3|TRBV24-1|.|TRBD1
TGTGCCACCGGCTCCAGGGGGCGAACGCAGTATTTT
CATGSRGRTQYF
>TRBJ2-7|TRBV6-1|.|TRBD1
TGTGCCAGCAGTGAAGGGGGACAGGGGGCCTACGAGCAGTACTTC
CASSEGGQGAYEQYF
>TRBJ2-2|TRBV19|.|TRBD1
TGTGCCAGTACACAGGGGCGGGACACCGGGGAGCTGTTTTTT
CASTQGRDTGELFF
>TRBJ1-5|TRBV6-2/TRBV6-3|.|.
TGTGCCAGCAGTTACCAGCCTGGAGGCAATCAGCCCCAGCATTTT
CASSYQPGGNQPQHF
>TRBJ2-5|TRBV5-1|.|TRBD2
TGCGCCAGCAGCTTGATGGCTAGCGGGGGGCAAGAGACCCAGTACTTC
CASSLMASGGQETQYF
>TRBJ2-1|TRBV10-1|few|.
TGCGCCAGCAGTGAGTCGGGGGGATATGAGCAGTTCTTC
CASSESGGYEQFF
>TRBJ2-7|TRBV5-6|.|TRBD2
TGTGCCAGCAGCTATAGCGGGAGGAATGTCTACGAGCAGTACTTC
CASSYSGRNVYEQYF
>TRBJ1-2|TRBV11-2|.|.
TGTGCCAGCAGACACAACCAAGCTAACTATGGCTACACCTTC
CASRHNQANYGYTF
>TRBJ2-7|TRBV2|few|.
TGTGCCAGCAGGACGGGCGCTGGGAGTAGAGACCCTCGTAAGCAGTACTTC
CASRTGAGSRDPRKQYF
>TRBJ1-2|TRBV5-4|.|TRBD1
TGTGCCAGCAGCTTGGCTTACAGGGGAATCTACACCTTC
CASSLAYRGIYTF
>TRBJ2-3|TRBV11-2|.|TRBD2
TGTGCCAGCAGCTTAGGCGCAGCGGGGACTAATACGCAGTATTTT
CASSLGAAGTNTQYF
>TRBJ2-3|TRBV7-3|.|TRBD2
TGTGCCAGCAGTCTATCTGGCGGGAGTAGGGCAGATACGCAGTATTTT
CASSLSGGSRADTQYF
>TRBJ1-1|TRBV5-3|.|TRBD1
TGTGCCAGAAGCCCTCAGGGACAGCTATCGGAAGGGACTGAAGCTTTCTTT
CARSPQGQLSEGTEAFF
>TRBJ2-7|TRBV5-5|.|.
TGTGCCAGCAGCGCCGATCAGGGGGGTTGGGGCTCCTACGAGCAGTACTTC
CASSADQGGWGSYEQYF
>TRBJ2-3|TRBV7-2|.|.
TGTGCCAGCAGCTTAAGCGGTCGTGGCACAGATACGCAGTATTTT
CASSLSGRGTDTQYF
>TRBJ2-7|TRBV7-2|once|.
TGTGCCAGCAGCTTAGGGACAGAGTACGAGCAGTACTTC
CASSLGTEYEQYF
>TRBJ2-3|TRBV5-1|.|TRBD2
TGCGCCAGCAGCCTGGGACTAGCGGGGAGTGAAAAAACAGATACGCAGTATTTT
CASSLGLAGSEKTDTQYF
>TRBJ1-1|TRBV18|once|.
TGTGCCAGCTCACCGGAGAAGAACACTGAAGCTTTCTTT
CASSPEKNTEAFF
>TRBJ1-1|TRBV5-6|.|.
TGTGCCAGCAGCTCAGTTCCGAACACTGAAGCTTTCTTT
CASSSVPNTEAFF
>TRBJ1-5|TRBV7-9|.|TRBD1
TGTGCCAGCAGTTCCGGACAGGGGGAATTGGAGCCCCAGCATTTT
CASSSGQGELEPQHF
>TRBJ1-5|TRBV6-2/TRBV6-3|.|TRBD1
TGTGCCAGCAGTTACCTACAGGGGCATCAGCCCCAGCATTTT
CASSYLQGHQPQHF
>TRBJ1-6|TRBV5-5|.|TRBD1
TGTGCCAGCAGCTTGTTTGACAGGGAAGGGTCACCCCTCCACTTT
CASSLFDREGSPLHF
>TRBJ2-3|TRBV19|.|TRBD1
TGTGCCAGTAGTACAGGGGGGACAGGGGCGGCAGATACGCAGTATTTT
CASSTGGTGAADTQYF
>TRBJ1-6|TRBV5-1|few|.
TGCGCCAGCAGCAAGTCCCAGGGACAACCCTATAATTCACCCCTCCACTTT
CASSKSQGQPYNSPLHF
>TRBJ1-6|TRBV6-5|.|.
TGTGCCAGCCTACTTGACGGGAATAATTCACCCCTCCACTTT
CASLLDGNNSPLHF
>TRBJ1-2|TRBV7-2|.|.
TGTGCCAGCAGCTTAGACAGGTACTATGGCTACACCTTC
CASSLDRYYGYTF
>TRBJ2-1|TRBV19|.|TRBD1
TGTGCCAGTAGTATGGCGGGACAGGGATCCTACAATGAGCAGTTCTTC
CASSMAGQGSYNEQFF
>TRBJ2-7|TRBV9|.|.
TGTGCCAGCAGCGTAGGGGGGACTGGGCTCTACGAGCAGTACTTC
CASSVGGTGLYEQYF